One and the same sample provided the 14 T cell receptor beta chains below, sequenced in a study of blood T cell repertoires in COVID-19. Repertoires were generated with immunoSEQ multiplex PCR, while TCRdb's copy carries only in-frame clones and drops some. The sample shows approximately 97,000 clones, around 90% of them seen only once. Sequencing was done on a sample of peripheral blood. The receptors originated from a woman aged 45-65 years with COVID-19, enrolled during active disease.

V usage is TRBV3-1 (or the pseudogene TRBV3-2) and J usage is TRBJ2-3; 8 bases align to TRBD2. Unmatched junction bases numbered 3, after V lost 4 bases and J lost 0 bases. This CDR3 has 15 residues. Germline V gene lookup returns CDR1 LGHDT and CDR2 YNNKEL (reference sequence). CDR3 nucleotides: TGTGCCAGCAGCCTTAGCGGGGTCAGCACAGATACGCAGTATTTT. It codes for CASSLSGVSTDTQYF.

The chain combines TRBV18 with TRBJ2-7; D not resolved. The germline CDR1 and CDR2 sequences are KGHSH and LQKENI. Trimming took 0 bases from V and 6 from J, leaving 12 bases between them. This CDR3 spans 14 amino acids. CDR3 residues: CASSPPGRLGEQYF. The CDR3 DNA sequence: TGTGCCAGCTCACCACCCGGCAGGTTGGGCGAGCAGTACTTC.

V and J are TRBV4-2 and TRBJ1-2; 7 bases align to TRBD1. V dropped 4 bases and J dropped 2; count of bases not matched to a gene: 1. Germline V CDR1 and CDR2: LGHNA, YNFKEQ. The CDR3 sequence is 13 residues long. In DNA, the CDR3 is TGTGCCAGCAGCCGACAGGGAAACTATGGCTACACCTTC. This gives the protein CASSRQGNYGYTF.

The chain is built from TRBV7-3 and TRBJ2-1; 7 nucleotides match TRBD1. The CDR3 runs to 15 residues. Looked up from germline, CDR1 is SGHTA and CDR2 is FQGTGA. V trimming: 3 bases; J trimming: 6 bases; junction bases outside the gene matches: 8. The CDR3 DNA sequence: TGTGCCAGCAGCTTGGAAACAGGGGCCGGCAATGAGCAGTTCTTC. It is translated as CASSLETGAGNEQFF. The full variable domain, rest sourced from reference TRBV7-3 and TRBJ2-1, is GAGVSQTPSNKVTEKGKYVELRCDPISGHTALYWYRQSLGQGPEFLIYFQGTGAADDSGLPNDRFFAVRPEGSVSTLKIQRTERGDSAVYLCASSLETGAGNEQFFGPGTRLTVL.

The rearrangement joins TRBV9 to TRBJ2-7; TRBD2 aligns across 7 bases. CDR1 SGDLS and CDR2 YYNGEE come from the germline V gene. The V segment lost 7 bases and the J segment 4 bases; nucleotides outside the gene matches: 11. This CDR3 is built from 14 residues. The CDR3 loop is CASPWGGAQYEQYF. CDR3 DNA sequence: TGTGCCAGCCCCTGGGGAGGGGCACAGTACGAGCAGTACTTC.

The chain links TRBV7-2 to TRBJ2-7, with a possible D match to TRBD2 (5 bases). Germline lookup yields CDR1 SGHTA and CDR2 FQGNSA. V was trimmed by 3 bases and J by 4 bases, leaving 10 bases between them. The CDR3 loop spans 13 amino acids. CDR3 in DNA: TGTGCCAGCAGCTTCGACGGGAAATACGAGCAGTACTTC. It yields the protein CASSFDGKYEQYF.

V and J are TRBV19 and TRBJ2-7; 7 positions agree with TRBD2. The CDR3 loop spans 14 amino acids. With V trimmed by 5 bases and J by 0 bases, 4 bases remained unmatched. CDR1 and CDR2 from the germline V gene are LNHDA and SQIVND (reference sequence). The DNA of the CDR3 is TGTGCCAGTAGTCCAGGGAGGGCCTCCTACGAGCAGTACTTC. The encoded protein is CASSPGRASYEQYF. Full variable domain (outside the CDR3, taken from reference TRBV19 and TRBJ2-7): DGGITQSPKYLFRKEGQNVTLSCEQNLNHDAMYWYRQDPGQGLRLIYYSQIVNDFQKGDIAEGYSVSREKKESFPLTVTSAQKNPTAFYLCASSPGRASYEQYFGPGTRLTVT.

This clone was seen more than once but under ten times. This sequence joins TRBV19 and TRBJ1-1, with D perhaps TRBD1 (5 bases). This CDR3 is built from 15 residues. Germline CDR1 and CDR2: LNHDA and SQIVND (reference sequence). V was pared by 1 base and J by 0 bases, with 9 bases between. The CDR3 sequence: CASSIAGSMNTEAFF. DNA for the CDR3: TGTGCCAGTAGTATAGCAGGGTCCATGAACACTGAAGCTTTCTTT.

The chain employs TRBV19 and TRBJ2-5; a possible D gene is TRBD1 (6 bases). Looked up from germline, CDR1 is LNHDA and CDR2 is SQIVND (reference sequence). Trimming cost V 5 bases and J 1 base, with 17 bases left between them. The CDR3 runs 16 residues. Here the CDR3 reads CASSLYTGQSQETQYF. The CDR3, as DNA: TGTGCCAGTAGTTTGTACACCGGACAGAGCCAAGAGACCCAGTACTTC.

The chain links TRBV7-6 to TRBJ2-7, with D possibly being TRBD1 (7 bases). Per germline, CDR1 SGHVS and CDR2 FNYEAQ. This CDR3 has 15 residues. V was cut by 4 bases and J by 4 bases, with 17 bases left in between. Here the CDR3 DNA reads TGTGCCAGCAGCTCTAGGCCCCAGGGGGGATACGAGCAGTACTTC. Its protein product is CASSSRPQGGYEQYF.

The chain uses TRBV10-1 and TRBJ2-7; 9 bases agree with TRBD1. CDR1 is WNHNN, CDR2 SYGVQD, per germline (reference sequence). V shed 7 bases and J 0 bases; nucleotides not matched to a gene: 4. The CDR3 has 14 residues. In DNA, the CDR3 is TGCGCCAGCATCGGGACAGGGCTCTCCTACGAGCAGTACTTC. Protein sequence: CASIGTGLSYEQYF.

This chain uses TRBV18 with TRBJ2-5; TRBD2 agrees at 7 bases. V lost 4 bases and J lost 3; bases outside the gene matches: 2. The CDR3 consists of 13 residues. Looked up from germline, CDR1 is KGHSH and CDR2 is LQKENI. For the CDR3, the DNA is TGTGCCAGCTCACAACTAGCGAAAGAGACCCAGTACTTC. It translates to CASSQLAKETQYF.

The CDR3 here is CASSSDRGLLYGYTF. As DNA, the CDR3 is TGTGCCAGCAGCTCGGACAGGGGGCTTTTATATGGCTACACCTTC. The V call is TRBV5-4, the J call TRBJ1-2, with 11 bases matching TRBD1. The CDR3 covers 15 residues. Germline V lookup: CDR1 SGHNT, CDR2 YYREEE (reference sequence). J lost 5 bases, V lost 3 bases, and 6 bases had no gene match.

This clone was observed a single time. CDR3 region: CASSYVPSSEQYF. The CDR3 DNA reads TGTGCCAGCAGCTACGTGCCCTCTAGTGAGCAGTACTTC. The chain combines TRBV7-3 with TRBJ2-7; D is ambiguous. This CDR3 has 13 residues. Looked up from germline, CDR1 is SGHTA and CDR2 is FQGTGA. Trimming left V 4 bases short and J 7 bases short, with 14 bases between.